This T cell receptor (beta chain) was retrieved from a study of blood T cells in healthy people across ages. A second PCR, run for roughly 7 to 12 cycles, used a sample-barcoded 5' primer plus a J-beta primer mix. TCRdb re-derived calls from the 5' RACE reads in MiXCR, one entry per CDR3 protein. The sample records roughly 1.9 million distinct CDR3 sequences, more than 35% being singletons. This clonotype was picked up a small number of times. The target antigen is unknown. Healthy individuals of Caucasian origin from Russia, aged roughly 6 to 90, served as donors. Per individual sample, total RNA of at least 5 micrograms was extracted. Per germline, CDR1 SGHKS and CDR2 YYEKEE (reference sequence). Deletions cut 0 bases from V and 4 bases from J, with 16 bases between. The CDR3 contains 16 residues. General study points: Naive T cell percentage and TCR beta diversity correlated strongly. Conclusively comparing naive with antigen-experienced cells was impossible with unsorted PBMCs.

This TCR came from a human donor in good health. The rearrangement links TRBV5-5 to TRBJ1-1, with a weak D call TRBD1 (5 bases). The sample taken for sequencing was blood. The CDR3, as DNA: TGTGCCAGCAGCTTGGGATTCAGGGTCTCTGGCACTGAAGCTTTCTTT. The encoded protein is CASSLGFRVSGTEAFF.